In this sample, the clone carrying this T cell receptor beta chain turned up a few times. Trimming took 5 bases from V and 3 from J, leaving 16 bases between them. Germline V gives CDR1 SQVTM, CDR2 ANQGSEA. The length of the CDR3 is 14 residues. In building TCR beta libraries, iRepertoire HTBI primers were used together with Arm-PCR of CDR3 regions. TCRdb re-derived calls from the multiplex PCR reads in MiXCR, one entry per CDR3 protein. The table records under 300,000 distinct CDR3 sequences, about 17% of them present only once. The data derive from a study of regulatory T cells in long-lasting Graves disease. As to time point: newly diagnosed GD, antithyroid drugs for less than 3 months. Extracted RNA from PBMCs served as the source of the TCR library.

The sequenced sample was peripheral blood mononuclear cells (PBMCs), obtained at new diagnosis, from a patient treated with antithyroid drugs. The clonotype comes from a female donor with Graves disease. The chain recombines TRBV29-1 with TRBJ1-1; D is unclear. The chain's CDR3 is CSVLRLGGHTEAFF. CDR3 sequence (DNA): TGCAGCGTTCTAAGACTGGGAGGTCACACTGAAGCTTTCTTT.